This section outlines one T cell receptor (beta chain) sequence together with its context. Generated by immunoSEQ multiplex PCR, the TCRdb table keeps only in-frame clones and is missing some. Among tens of thousands of clones listed, roughly 77% were seen once. The data belong to a study of blood T cell repertoires in COVID-19. About the research overall: The United States, Italy and Spain supplied acute and convalescent COVID-19 samples. T cells, B-cell-depleted T cells, or PBMCs provided the cDNA or gDNA that served as material.

Germline V gene sequence: CDR1 MDHEN, CDR2 SYDVKM. This CDR3 is 13 amino acids long. Trimming stripped 8 bases from V and 7 bases from J, with 18 bases between. V gene TRBV28 combines with J gene TRBJ2-7, with D possibly TRBD1 on 5 matching bases. Sequences were obtained from peripheral blood. The TCR sequence derives from a human donor in a cohort sampled during active COVID-19. The CDR3 protein is CASLDSQAREQYF. Here the CDR3 DNA reads TGTGCCAGCCTCGACAGCCAAGCGAGGGAGCAGTACTTC. Variable domain in full (rest from reference TRBV28 and TRBJ2-7): DVKVTQSSRYLVKRTGEKVFLECVQDMDHENMFWYRQDPGLGLRLIYFSYDVKMKEKGDIPEGYSVSREKKERFSLILESASTNQTSMYLCASLDSQAREQYFGPGTRLTVT.